The 5 T cell receptor beta chains below were found in one sample sequenced in a study of shared clonotypes between healthy human individuals (dated by TCRdb to 2020 to 2021). Libraries were built with the immunoSEQ multiplex PCR assay. TCRdb obtained this table from immuneACCESS and retained in-frame rearrangements with V and J assigned. These tables miss some clones; where compared with another copy, unresolved V genes account for less than half of the shortfall, and the remainder is unexplained. For this sample there are about 2.1 million clones; under 95% appear just once. Clones ranked in the top ten supply approximately 1.7% of the sample. CD8 naive samples were obtained by positive selection for CCR7 among CD45RO-negative cells, yielding a CD45RA+CCR7+ population from which TemRA cells were excluded. The sample was naive CD8+ T cells from PBMCs. The meaning of the sample's cell subset or site label: CD45RA+CCR7+. These receptors were collected from a man aged 18 to 29 in good health. Some clones in this sample may be carry-over from other donors' samples.

This clone is a singleton in its sample. The chain has TRBV29-1 and TRBJ2-3, with 8 bases fitting TRBD1. The V gene end was trimmed by 3 bases and the J gene end by 4 bases; junction bases not matched to a gene: 6. Germline assignment: CDR1 SQVTM and CDR2 ANQGSEA. There are 14 residues in the CDR3. CDR3 sequence reads: CSVEAGGTSDTQYF. DNA for the CDR3: TGCAGCGTTGAGGCAGGGGGCACCTCAGATACGCAGTATTTT.

The chain has TRBV19 and TRBJ2-2, with 7 bases aligning to TRBD1. The CDR3 has 16 residues. The junction had 13 bases not matched to a gene; V was cut back by 6 bases and J by 6 bases. Germline V gene sequence: CDR1 LNHDA, CDR2 SQIVND (reference sequence). The CDR3 sequence is CASRNGATGYAGELFF. CDR3 bases: TGTGCCAGTAGAAATGGGGCGACAGGGTACGCCGGGGAGCTGTTTTTT.

This clone came up a few times. In DNA, the CDR3 is TGTGCTAGTGGTTTCGGGAACACTGAAGCTTTCTTT. Its translation is CASGFGNTEAFF. The V and J genes are TRBV12-5 and TRBJ1-1, with D unresolved. The length of the CDR3 is 12 residues. Trimming shortened V by 3 bases and J by 1 base, and 3 bases separated the two germline ends. Germline V gives CDR1 LGHNT, CDR2 FRNRAP.

This clone was detected once. The rearrangement joins TRBV9 to TRBJ2-1; the match to TRBD2 covers 7 bases. There are 17 residues in the CDR3. CDR1 is SGDLS, CDR2 YYNGEE, per germline. J gave up 8 bases and V 4 bases, and 18 bases lay outside the gene matches. The CDR3 here is CASSHVREGRPRDEQFF. The CDR3 nucleotides read TGTGCCAGCAGCCATGTGAGGGAGGGCCGCCCAAGGGATGAGCAGTTCTTC.

This clone was seen a few times. The genes are TRBV6-1 and TRBJ1-5; D may be TRBD1 (5 bases). CDR1 and CDR2 (germline): MNHNS, SASEGT. V was shortened by 3 bases and J by 4 bases, with 13 bases between the two germline ends. This CDR3 has 15 residues. The CDR3 here is CASSESGIRNQPQHF. The CDR3, as DNA: TGTGCCAGCAGTGAGTCAGGGATTAGAAATCAGCCCCAGCATTTT.